This T cell receptor (beta chain) stems from a study of CD8 T cells in ankylosing spondylitis. This clonotype is a singleton in its sample. Its antigen is unknown. Generation of TCR beta libraries employed quantitative 5'-RACE incorporating molecular barcodes. TCRdb re-analysed the 5' RACE reads in MiXCR, keeping a single row per CDR3 protein. Of about 140,000 distinct CDR3 sequences in the sample, approximately 8.4% are singletons; the top ten hold roughly 7.2%. Notes on the study in general: The authors reported significant enrichment of disease-linked clones in matched ankylosing spondylitis synovial fluid. Certain motif variants had earlier been reported in reactive arthritis synovial fluid and blood. A TCR beta motif of under 10 highly homologous variants appeared characteristic of ankylosing spondylitis blood.

The receptor comes from a male donor with ankylosing spondylitis. Sequencing was done on a sample of synovial fluid, either unsorted or a sorted T cell fraction (not recorded which).

The CDR3 is CASSEREGAWGQYF. The CDR3 coding sequence is TGTGCCAGCAGTGAACGGGAGGGGGCCTGGGGGCAGTATTTT. The rearrangement joins TRBV2 to TRBJ2-3, with a weak D call TRBD2 (8 bases). This CDR3 has 14 residues. Germline V gene data show CDR1 as SNHLY and CDR2 as FYNNEI. Deletions cut 2 bases from V and 11 bases from J, with 17 bases between.